The 21 T cell receptor beta chains below come from one sample, sequenced in a study of blood T cell repertoires in COVID-19. Profiled with immunoSEQ multiplex PCR; TCRdb holds only in-frame clones, not every one. This sample yields about 190,000 clones, of which roughly 80% are seen a single time; 3.2% belongs to the top ten. The sequenced sample was PBMCs or T cells enriched from blood (not recorded which). These receptors came from a woman in her 30s who had recovered from COVID-19.

This clone was seen a handful of times. This chain connects TRBV2 to TRBJ1-3, with D possibly being TRBD1 (5 bases). Trimming pared 6 bases from V and 3 bases from J, leaving 9 bases between. In germline, CDR1 is SNHLY, CDR2 FYNNEI. This CDR3 has 13 amino acids. Here the CDR3 DNA reads TGTGCCAGCAGGGGGACTTATGGAAACACCATATATTTT. Translating it yields CASRGTYGNTIYF.

The chain joins TRBV2 to TRBJ1-2; no definite D call. There are 14 residues in the CDR3. The V end was cut by 4 bases, the J end by 1 base, with 10 bases between. Germline CDR1 SNHLY, CDR2 FYNNEI. Here the CDR3 reads CASSGRRVNYGYTF. Written as DNA, the CDR3 is TGTGCCAGCAGTGGGAGGAGGGTTAACTATGGCTACACCTTC.

This chain connects TRBV10-2 to TRBJ1-2, with 8 bases matching TRBD1. Per the germline V gene, CDR1 is WSHSY and CDR2 is SAAADI. The CDR3 runs 13 residues. With 6 bases clipped from V and 2 bases from J, the junction kept 2 bases outside the gene matches. This CDR3 is CASRGTGNYGYTF. CDR3 nucleotide sequence: TGCGCCAGCAGGGGGACAGGCAACTATGGCTACACCTTC.

This clone occurred a few times. This chain connects TRBV5-1 to TRBJ1-4, with a tentative D call TRBD1 (5 bases). The germline V gene encodes CDR1 SGHRS and CDR2 YFSETQ. V lost 1 base and J 10 bases, leaving 8 bases between the germline ends. This CDR3 spans 12 amino acids. CDR3 sequence reads: CASSLNQGKLFF. The CDR3 DNA reads as TGCGCCAGCAGCTTGAATCAGGGAAAACTGTTTTTT.

The chain carries TRBV7-2 and TRBJ1-2, with TRBD1 as a possible D gene (5 bases). The ends were cut back, 4 bases at V and 2 bases at J, with 14 bases in the middle. Germline V lookup: CDR1 SGHTA, CDR2 FQGNSA. The CDR3 is made up of 15 amino acids. CDR3: CASSSDGGTNYGYTF. DNA for the CDR3: TGTGCCAGCAGCTCTGACGGGGGAACAAACTATGGCTACACCTTC.

This clone was picked up many times. CDR3 sequence: CASSLSQEAPGELFF. The CDR3 coding sequence is TGTGCCAGCAGCTTGTCCCAGGAAGCCCCCGGGGAGCTGTTTTTT. The chain links TRBV5-4 to TRBJ2-2; D remains ambiguous. The CDR3 is 15 residues long. V lost 1 base and J lost 6, with 13 bases in between. Germline-derived CDR1 and CDR2 are SGHNT and YYREEE (reference sequence).

The CDR3 bases are TGTGCCTGGAGTACTGCGACAGGGGGCTTTTCACCCCTCCACTTT. Protein product: CAWSTATGGFSPLHF. The chain recombines TRBV30 with TRBJ1-6, with 10 nucleotides matching TRBD1. V shed 2 bases, J shed 9 bases, and the junction held 7 bases outside the gene matches. Germline V gene lookup returns CDR1 GTSNPN and CDR2 SVGIG (reference sequence). This CDR3 has 15 amino acids.

The genes are TRBV18 and TRBJ1-2, with 8 nucleotides matching TRBD1. With 3 bases clipped from V and 4 bases from J, the junction kept 4 bases outside the gene matches. The CDR3 loop spans 14 amino acids. From germline, CDR1 is KGHSH and CDR2 LQKENI. As DNA, the CDR3 is TGTGCCAGCTCACCGTTGGGACAGGTCTATGGCTACACCTTC. This gives the protein CASSPLGQVYGYTF.

The gene calls are TRBV3-1 (or the pseudogene TRBV3-2) and TRBJ2-5; TRBD2 aligns across 10 bases. Looked up from germline, CDR1 is LGHDT and CDR2 is YNNKEL (reference sequence). V lost 4 bases, J lost 1 base, and 9 bases stayed unmatched. This CDR3 is built from 17 residues. In DNA, the CDR3 is TGTGCCAGCAGCCCTGGACTAGCGGTTGAGGGCCAAGAGACCCAGTACTTC. Protein product: CASSPGLAVEGQETQYF.

J is TRBJ2-3 and V is TRBV20-1; D is unresolved. The V end lost 6 bases, the J end lost 5 bases, and 9 bases lay between the germline ends. CDR1 DFQATT and CDR2 SNEGSKA come from the germline V gene (reference sequence). The CDR3 covers 11 residues. The DNA for the CDR3 is TGCAGTGCAGACTGGAGAGATACGCAGTATTTT. Translated, it gives CSADWRDTQYF.

This clone was seen a single time. V is TRBV5-7 and J is TRBJ2-5; TRBD1 agrees at 8 bases. TRBV5-7 qualifies as an ORF whose function is uncertain. This CDR3 region has 14 residues. The ends lost 0 bases at V and 5 bases at J; junction bases unmatched: 3. CDR3 nucleotides: TGTGCCAGCAGCTTGGAGGACAGGGAGGAGACCCAGTACTTC. Residues: CASSLEDREETQYF.

The chain joins TRBV14 to TRBJ1-2; 7 bases match TRBD1. CDR1 and CDR2 (germline): SGHDN, FVKESK. V was clipped by 4 bases and J by 6 bases; unmatched bases: 5. CDR3 size: 13 residues. CDR3: CASSLLQGNGYTF. CDR3 in DNA: TGTGCCAGCAGCCTTTTACAGGGGAATGGCTACACCTTC.

This chain uses TRBV13 with TRBJ2-3, with 9 bases fitting TRBD2. CDR1 is PRHDT, CDR2 FYEKMQ, per germline (reference sequence). The CDR3 extends over 15 amino acids. The junction had 1 base not matched to a gene; V was cut back by 2 bases and J by 1 base. The CDR3 here is CASSLRTSGTDTQYF. CDR3 coding DNA: TGTGCCAGCAGCTTACGGACTAGCGGCACAGATACGCAGTATTTT.

V and J are TRBV19 and TRBJ2-7; 9 bases are a match to TRBD1. The length of the CDR3 is 15 residues. V lost 3 bases to trimming and J lost 2 bases; unmatched junction nucleotides: 5. CDR1 LNHDA and CDR2 SQIVND come from the germline V gene (reference sequence). As DNA, the CDR3 is TGTGCCAGTAGTATCGGGACAGGGTACACCTACGAGCAGTACTTC. Residues: CASSIGTGYTYEQYF.

The chain recombines TRBV28 with TRBJ1-5; 8 bases map to TRBD1. CDR3 length equals 15 residues. The ends lost 5 bases at V and 1 base at J; junction bases unmatched: 4. Germline assignment: CDR1 MDHEN and CDR2 SYDVKM. This CDR3 is CASSGQGVSNQPQHF. The CDR3 nucleotides read TGTGCCAGCAGTGGACAGGGCGTGAGCAATCAGCCCCAGCATTTT. The whole variable domain, remainder taken from reference TRBV28 and TRBJ1-5, is DVKVTQSSRYLVKRTGEKVFLECVQDMDHENMFWYRQDPGLGLRLIYFSYDVKMKEKGDIPEGYSVSREKKERFSLILESASTNQTSMYLCASSGQGVSNQPQHFGDGTRLSIL.

The chain joins TRBV6-5 to TRBJ1-5, with 10 bases fitting TRBD1. V dropped 8 bases and J dropped 3; count of bases not matched to a gene: 4. Germline values: CDR1 MNHEY, CDR2 SVGAGI. There are 14 residues in the CDR3. This CDR3 is CASEGQGTNQPQHF. The CDR3 DNA follows: TGTGCCAGCGAGGGACAGGGGACCAATCAGCCCCAGCATTTT.

This sequence joins TRBV5-6 and TRBJ2-1, with TRBD2 matching over 7 bases. The length of the CDR3 is 17 residues. V trimming: 5 bases; J trimming: 0 bases; junction bases outside the gene matches: 11. Germline V lookup: CDR1 SGHDT, CDR2 YYEEEE. CDR3 sequence (DNA): TGTGCCAGCAGAGGGACGGTAGCGGGCCGCTCCTACAATGAGCAGTTCTTC. Translation: CASRGTVAGRSYNEQFF.

This clone has only one observation. This chain uses TRBV5-1 with TRBJ1-4; D remains unclear. V lost 3 bases, J lost 5 bases, and 2 bases lay in between. The CDR3 totals 11 residues. Looked up from germline, CDR1 is SGHRS and CDR2 is YFSETQ. CDR3 DNA: TGCGCCAGCAGCTCGAATGAAAAACTGTTTTTT. It translates to CASSSNEKLFF.

The gene calls are TRBV5-1 and TRBJ1-4; tentative D call: TRBD1 (5 bases). The CDR3 consists of 15 residues. The V end was cut by 4 bases, the J end by 0 bases, with 10 bases between. The V gene's germline CDR1 is SGHRS and CDR2 YFSETQ. This chain's CDR3 is CASSPLGATNEKLFF. The CDR3 DNA reads TGCGCCAGCAGCCCGCTAGGGGCAACTAATGAAAAACTGTTTTTT.

The rearrangement links TRBV27 to TRBJ1-1; D call uncertain. There are 14 residues in the CDR3. The ends were cut back, 1 base at V and 1 base at J, with 7 bases in the middle. The germline V gene has CDR1 MNHEY and CDR2 SMNVEV (reference sequence). CDR3 DNA sequence: TGTGCCAGCAGTTTATACGCAGAGAACACTGAAGCTTTCTTT. This codes for CASSLYAENTEAFF.

The rearrangement uses TRBV24-1 and TRBJ1-4; 9 bases match TRBD1. The CDR3 length is 17 residues. Germline V gives CDR1 KGHDR, CDR2 SFDVKD. V lost 2 bases to trimming and J lost 7 bases; unmatched junction nucleotides: 10. As DNA, the CDR3 is TGTGCCACCAGTGATTCCGCCTTGGGACAGGGTTTTGAAAAACTGTTTTTT. As protein: CATSDSALGQGFEKLFF.